Following are 21 T cell receptor beta chains from one sample sequenced in a study of Graves' ophthalmopathy and Graves' hyperthyroidism. RNA served as the template for amplifying TCR beta CDR3 regions. An opening RT-PCR round employed HTBI primers and preceded a second-round multiplex PCR. Using its own MiXCR run on the multiplex PCR reads, TCRdb lists one record per CDR3 protein. The data contain 500,000 to 800,000 distinct CDR3 sequences, about 40% of them seen just once; the ten biggest clones take up under 3.5%. The sequenced sample consisted of peripheral blood. All receptors come from an adult man with Graves' ophthalmopathy.

This clonotype was recorded at least ten times. The chain has TRBV6-2 or TRBV6-3 and TRBJ1-5; 8 positions agree with TRBD1. V dropped 5 bases and J dropped 2; count of bases not matched to a gene: 5. There are 15 residues in the CDR3. Germline CDR1 MNHEY, CDR2 SVGEGT. The CDR3 spells CASSTGQGGNQPQHF. The CDR3 DNA sequence: TGTGCCAGCAGTACTGGACAGGGAGGCAATCAGCCCCAGCATTTT.

This clonotype was seen only a few times. The chain carries TRBV6-6 and TRBJ1-2; 7 nucleotides agree with TRBD1. V shed 1 base and J 0 bases; nucleotides not matched to a gene: 2. CDR1 is MNHNY, CDR2 SVGAGI, per germline (reference sequence). This CDR3 is 15 amino acids long. CDR3 in DNA: TGTGCCAGCAGTTACTTGGGACAGCCTAACTATGGCTACACCTTC. This gives the protein CASSYLGQPNYGYTF.

This clonotype has ten or more counts. The rearrangement joins TRBV9 to TRBJ2-5; D might be TRBD1 (5 bases). The CDR3 totals 14 residues. V gave up 1 base and J gave up 3 bases, with 10 bases separating them. Germline assignment: CDR1 SGDLS and CDR2 YYNGEE. The chain's CDR3 is CASSVYGREETQYF. In nucleotides, the CDR3 is TGTGCCAGCAGCGTATATGGCAGGGAAGAGACCCAGTACTTC.

Comments on this clonotype: The junction shows a germline mismatch at one end, possibly a read error. The chain is built from TRBV9 and TRBJ2-7; the D gene is possibly TRBD1 (6 bases). CDR1 SGDLS and CDR2 YYNGEE come from the germline V gene. This CDR3 is built from 16 residues. DNA of the CDR3: TGTGCCAGCAGCCTGGACAGACTATCAAACTCCTACGAGCAGCACTTC. Residues: CASSLDRLSNSYEQHF.

This clonotype was observed a few times. The V call is TRBV6-1, the J call TRBJ1-5; D gene unclear. The germline V gene has CDR1 MNHNS and CDR2 SASEGT. This CDR3 has 16 amino acids. The V end was cut by 2 bases, the J end by 0 bases, with 11 bases between. The CDR3 region is CASSESWVTSNQPQHF. The CDR3 coding sequence is TGTGCCAGCAGTGAATCCTGGGTAACTAGCAATCAGCCCCAGCATTTT.

The CDR3 is CASRTGRGAGNTIYF. In nucleotides, the CDR3 is TGTGCCAGCAGGACGGGACGAGGAGCCGGAAACACCATATATTTT. This chain uses TRBV2 with TRBJ1-3, with a possible D match to TRBD1 (5 bases). The CDR3 runs to 15 residues. V lost 6 bases, J lost 4 bases, and 16 bases lay in between. Germline loops: CDR1 SNHLY, CDR2 FYNNEI. Full variable domain (missing parts from reference TRBV2 and TRBJ1-3): EPEVTQTPSHQVTQMGQEVILRCVPISNHLYFYWYRQILGQKVEFLVSFYNNEISEKSEIFDDQFSVERPDGSNFTLKIRSTKLEDSAMYFCASRTGRGAGNTIYFGEGSWLTVV.

This clonotype was recorded at least ten times. The V and J genes are TRBV12-3 or TRBV12-4 and TRBJ1-2; TRBD1 agrees at 9 bases. J gave up 7 bases and V 5 bases, and 11 bases lay outside the gene matches. The length of the CDR3 is 15 residues. CDR3 sequence reads: CASSPHRGPGGGYTF. Written as DNA, the CDR3 is TGTGCCAGCAGTCCTCACAGGGGGCCAGGTGGTGGCTACACCTTC.

This clonotype was detected ten times or more. The chain links TRBV19 to TRBJ1-5, with 7 bases identical to TRBD1. The length of the CDR3 is 18 residues. Per the germline V gene, CDR1 is LNHDA and CDR2 is SQIVND (reference sequence). The V and J ends lost 3 bases and 0 bases, in that order; junction bases with no gene match: 11. The CDR3 DNA is TGTGCCAGTAGTATTCGAGGGACAGTACCATATAGCAATCAGCCCCAGCATTTT. It encodes CASSIRGTVPYSNQPQHF.

This clonotype was recorded at least ten times. V is TRBV15 and J is TRBJ1-3; 10 bases agree with TRBD1. The junction had 9 bases not matched to a gene; V was cut back by 5 bases and J by 2 bases. CDR1 is LNHNV, CDR2 YYDKDF, per germline (reference sequence). This CDR3 contains 17 residues. Here the CDR3 reads CATSPQSGTGAGNTIYF. The CDR3, as DNA: TGTGCCACCAGCCCTCAATCCGGGACAGGGGCTGGAAACACCATATATTTT.

Concerning this clonotype: Germline and junction disagree at one end, which may indicate a read error. The rearrangement joins TRBV7-3 to TRBJ1-1, with D unclear. Germline assignment: CDR1 SGHTA and CDR2 FQGTGA. The CDR3 runs to 19 residues. CDR3 nucleotide sequence: TGCGCCAGCGCTTACAAGCCCCCCCGACAAAGGGAAGGAGACACTGAAGCTTTCTTT. The encoded protein is CASAYKPPRQREGDTEAFF.

This clonotype was observed many times. The chain combines TRBV10-3 with TRBJ1-5, with a tentative D call TRBD1 (6 bases). CDR1 and CDR2 (germline): ENHRY, SYGVKD. The CDR3 loop spans 13 amino acids. Trimming took off 10 bases at V and 3 bases at J, with 13 bases between the two ends. The CDR3 region has the DNA TGTGCCAGCATGCAGGGGAACAATCAGCCCCAGCATTTT. It codes for CASMQGNNQPQHF.

The sample holds many counts of this clonotype. The chain employs TRBV7-9 and TRBJ2-7; 8 nucleotides match TRBD2. Trimming cost V 6 bases and J 3 bases; bases outside gene matches: 10. CDR3 size: 15 residues. Germline values: CDR1 SEHNR, CDR2 FQNEAQ (reference sequence). The CDR3 spells CASSTLGGGFYEQYF. The CDR3 bases are TGTGCCAGCAGTACCCTAGGCGGGGGGTTCTACGAGCAGTACTTC.

This clonotype was counted many times. This chain links TRBV10-3 with TRBJ2-2; D gene unclear. Germline CDR1 ENHRY, CDR2 SYGVKD. The CDR3 extends over 11 amino acids. V was pared by 10 bases and J by 5 bases, with 8 bases between. Here the CDR3 reads CASILTGELFF. CDR3 nucleotide sequence: TGTGCCAGCATCCTTACCGGGGAGCTGTTTTTT.

The CDR3: CASTTTVAGGRWGTGELFF. CDR3 DNA sequence: TGTGCCAGCACCACGACTGTAGCGGGGGGGCGCTGGGGCACCGGGGAGCTGTTTTTT. The V and J genes are TRBV12-3 or TRBV12-4 and TRBJ2-2; 11 nucleotides line up with TRBD2. V was clipped by 7 bases and J by 4 bases; unmatched bases: 17. The CDR3 is 19 amino acids.

At least ten counts were recorded for this clonotype. The chain joins TRBV7-8 to TRBJ1-5, with unresolved D. V was trimmed by 1 base and J by 9 bases, leaving 13 bases between them. The length of the CDR3 is 14 residues. Germline assignment: CDR1 SGHVS and CDR2 FQNEAQ. CDR3 in DNA: TGTGCCAGCAGCTTAGGACCGTCGGATACGCCCCAGCATTTT. It specifies CASSLGPSDTPQHF.

The chain couples TRBV11-1 to TRBJ1-1; the D is unclear. Germline assignment: CDR1 SGHAT and CDR2 FQDESV (reference sequence). The CDR3 extends over 13 amino acids. V was pared by 5 bases and J by 3 bases, with 10 bases between. The CDR3 protein is CASSQADDTEAFF. The CDR3 DNA follows: TGTGCCAGCAGCCAAGCAGACGACACTGAAGCTTTCTTT.

The rearrangement joins TRBV10-2 to TRBJ2-5; possibly TRBD1 or TRBD2 for D (5 bases each). CDR1 and CDR2 (germline): WSHSY, SAAADI. The CDR3 consists of 14 residues. The V and J ends lost 10 bases and 7 bases respectively, with 22 bases between them. The CDR3 spells CATSGQWGVGTQYF. Written as DNA, the CDR3 is TGCGCCACCTCAGGGCAATGGGGAGTTGGGACCCAGTACTTC.

This clonotype was observed at least ten times. The gene calls are TRBV7-3 and TRBJ2-7; TRBD1 matches 7 bases. Germline-derived CDR1 and CDR2 are SGHTA and FQGTGA. This CDR3 contains 16 residues. V lost 1 base and J lost 2; bases outside the gene matches: 8. The CDR3 is CASSLNPTGFTYEQYF. In DNA form, the CDR3 reads TGTGCCAGCAGCTTAAATCCGACAGGGTTTACCTACGAGCAGTACTTC.

This clonotype was observed many times. The chain couples TRBV15 to TRBJ2-7; D unclear. The CDR3 has 15 amino acids. Germline lookup yields CDR1 LNHNV and CDR2 YYDKDF (reference sequence). V was trimmed by 8 bases and J by 2 bases, leaving 19 bases between them. Here the CDR3 reads CATRPKGVATYEQYF. The DNA of the CDR3 is TGTGCCACCCGACCTAAGGGCGTAGCAACCTACGAGCAGTACTTC.

This clonotype was detected many times. The chain employs TRBV4-3 and TRBJ1-6; tentative D call: TRBD1 (5 bases). The V end lost 0 bases, the J end lost 8 bases, and 5 bases lay between the germline ends. In germline, CDR1 is LGHNA, CDR2 YSLEER. This CDR3 contains 13 residues. Here the CDR3 DNA reads TGCGCCAGCAGCCAAGACAGGGATTCACCCCTCCACTTT. Protein: CASSQDRDSPLHF.

V is TRBV29-1 and J is TRBJ1-1, with D uncertain. Germline V gene lookup returns CDR1 SQVTM and CDR2 ANQGSEA. V shed 3 bases and J shed 3 bases, with 8 bases lying between them. The CDR3 runs to 12 residues. The CDR3 nucleotides read TGCAGCGTTGACTCTGGGGACACTGAAGCTTTCTTT. Translation gives CSVDSGDTEAFF.